In its sample, the clone carrying this T cell receptor (beta chain) was seen many times. The data were obtained in a study of human T cells and chemical hapten exposure. Study-wide background: Patch tests applied 0.01% DPC to the upper back, read at 6 days.

Time point specified: patch test 1, 2 weeks after DPC sensitization. Treatment of the sample: therapeutic diphenylcyclopropenone sensitization with weekly scalp DPC. Each donor was an alopecia patient between 18 and 70 years of age who qualified for DPC. The CDR3 contains 15 residues. CDR1 is SNHLY and CDR2 is FYNNEI in the germline V gene. V was clipped by 6 bases and J by 2 bases, with 16 bases between them. TCRdb independently ran MiXCR on the RACE reads; one entry per CDR3 protein. The data contain 13,000 to 15,000 distinct CDR3 sequences, about 15% of them singletons. The sequence came from a woman aged 30 to 39 with alopecia areata. Some clones in this sample may be carry-over from other donors' samples. The specimen was whole blood, collected in connection with sensitization to the hapten diphenylcyclopropenone (DPC). This chain uses TRBV2 with TRBJ2-5, with D possibly matching TRBD1 (5 bases). CDR3 sequence (DNA): TGTGCCAGCAGGGGTACGACAGTTCTTCAAGAGACCCAGTACTTC. Protein product: CASRGTTVLQETQYF.